This TCR beta chain is drawn from a study of T cell responses to AZD1222 COVID-19 vaccine. V was cut by 6 bases and J by 10 bases, with 16 bases left in between. The CDR3 has 14 residues. The germline CDR1 and CDR2 sequences are MNHEY and SMNVEV (reference sequence). Repertoires were generated with immunoSEQ multiplex PCR, while TCRdb's copy carries only in-frame clones and drops some. This sample carries some 150,000 clones, over 85% of them seen once, and the ten largest clones take under 2%. Broader study findings: Baseline serostatus was positive in only six AZD1222 recipients. It should be noted that donors were predominantly white British and more often female, and clonal diversity was possibly underestimated. Recipients of two AZD1222 doses showed rising Spike-specific TCR breadth and depth.

In this sample, this clone turned up once. Its specificity is not known. The material was peripheral blood, obtained 28 days after the second AZD1222 dose. The chain recombines TRBV27 with TRBJ1-6; D is possibly TRBD1 (5 bases). This TCR came from an adult who received the AZD1222 COVID-19 vaccine. As DNA, the CDR3 is TGTGCCAGCAGCTTCGGGACGGGGAGGTCACCCCTCCACTTT. As protein: CASSFGTGRSPLHF.